This T cell receptor beta chain was recovered during a study of T-cell reconstitution after alpha-beta-depleted transplantation in children. Germline V gives CDR1 MNHEY, CDR2 SMNVEV (reference sequence). There are 16 residues in the CDR3. General study findings and limits: Expanded graft clones numbering several hundred reportedly gave rise to alpha-beta T cells about two months after transplant.

With respect to this clonotype: The antigen is undetermined. The junction does not match germline at one end; this may be a read error.

As it was prepared, the TCRbeta library received unique molecular identifiers. TCRdb re-called the PCR reads with MiXCR, one entry per CDR3 protein. The sample holds approximately 150,000 distinct CDR3 sequences, roughly 8.8% seen once. This chain uses TRBV27 with TRBJ2-5; D is uncertain. This TCR came from a female patient between 2 and 10 years old who had a stem cell transplant for congenital amegakaryocytic thrombocytopenia, so the T cells may come from the graft donor. Material: PBMCs, mostly from graft donor cells, obtained 180 days after TCRalphabeta/CD19-depleted stem cell transplant. The CDR3 coding sequence is TGTGCCAGCAGTTCCCTCCTAGGATCGTCGGCTGAGACCCGGTACTTC. Translation: CASSSLLGSSAETRYF.